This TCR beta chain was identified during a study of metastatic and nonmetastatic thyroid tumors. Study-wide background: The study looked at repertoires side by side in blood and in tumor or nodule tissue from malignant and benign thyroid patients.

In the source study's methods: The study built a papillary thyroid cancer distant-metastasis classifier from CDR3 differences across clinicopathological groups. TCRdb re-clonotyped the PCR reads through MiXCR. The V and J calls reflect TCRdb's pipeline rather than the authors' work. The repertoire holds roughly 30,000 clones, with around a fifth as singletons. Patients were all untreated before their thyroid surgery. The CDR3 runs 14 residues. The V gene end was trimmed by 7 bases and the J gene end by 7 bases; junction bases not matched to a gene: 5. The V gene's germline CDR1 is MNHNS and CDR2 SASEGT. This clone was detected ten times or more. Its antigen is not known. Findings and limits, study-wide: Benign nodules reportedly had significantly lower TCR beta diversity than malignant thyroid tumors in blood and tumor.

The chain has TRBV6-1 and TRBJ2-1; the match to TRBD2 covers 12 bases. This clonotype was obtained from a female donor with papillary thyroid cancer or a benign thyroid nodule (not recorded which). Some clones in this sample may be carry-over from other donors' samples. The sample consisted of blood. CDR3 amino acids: CASIPSGGGNEQFF. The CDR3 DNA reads TGTGCCAGCATCCCTAGCGGGGGGGGAAATGAGCAGTTCTTC.